Below, 26 T cell receptor beta chains from the same sample are listed, as sequenced in a study of blood T cell repertoires in COVID-19. Sequencing was performed with immunoSEQ multiplex PCR; in TCRdb, only in-frame clones are kept and a portion is missing. The sample comprises around 130,000 clones, approximately 80% of which are singletons, and over 7% rests with the top ten. Sequencing used peripheral blood. The receptors here all came from a human donor in a cohort sampled during active COVID-19.

This chain links TRBV28 with TRBJ1-6; 7 bases match TRBD1. CDR1 MDHEN and CDR2 SYDVKM come from the germline V gene. V lost 4 bases to trimming and J lost 8 bases; unmatched junction nucleotides: 8. The CDR3 sequence is 15 residues long. CDR3 sequence: CASSSTGRFDSPLHF. The DNA of the CDR3 is TGTGCCAGCAGTTCGACAGGGAGGTTCGATTCACCCCTCCACTTT.

This rearrangement joins TRBV28 to TRBJ1-5, with D perhaps matching TRBD1 (6 bases). Deletions cut 2 bases from V and 4 bases from J, with 15 bases between. The CDR3 runs to 16 residues. CDR1 and CDR2 from the germline V gene are MDHEN and SYDVKM. Here the CDR3 reads CASSLGGPSRNQPQHF. The CDR3 DNA follows: TGTGCCAGCAGTTTAGGGGGCCCCAGTAGGAATCAGCCCCAGCATTTT.

This clone is a singleton in its sample. The chain uses TRBV29-1 and TRBJ2-2; no clear D gene. V shed 4 bases and J shed 4 bases, with 10 bases lying between them. In germline, CDR1 is SQVTM, CDR2 ANQGSEA. The CDR3 runs 13 residues. Written as DNA, the CDR3 is TGCAGCGTTGGTGAGTCGGGCACCGGGGAGCTGTTTTTT. Amino acids: CSVGESGTGELFF.

The rearrangement links TRBV5-5 to TRBJ1-2; D unclear. This CDR3 contains 13 residues. V lost 1 base to trimming and J lost 4 bases, with 8 bases between them. Per germline, CDR1 SGHKS and CDR2 YYEKEE (reference sequence). CDR3: CASSLLASYGYTF. The CDR3 coding sequence is TGTGCCAGCAGCTTGTTAGCTAGCTATGGCTACACCTTC.

As for this clone: In the same sample, other DNA sequences code for this CDR3. The chain is built from TRBV27 and TRBJ1-1; possibly TRBD1 for D (5 bases). Germline V gene data show CDR1 as MNHEY and CDR2 as SMNVEV (reference sequence). This CDR3 has 14 amino acids. Between the trimmed V and J ends, which lost 2 bases and 2 bases, there was a span of 9 bases. The CDR3 nucleotides read TGTGCCAGCAGTTTACTAGGGGTAAACACTGAAGCTTTCTTT. It is translated as CASSLLGVNTEAFF.

The V call is TRBV6-5, the J call TRBJ1-2; the match to TRBD1 covers 9 bases. V dropped 6 bases and J dropped 6; count of bases not matched to a gene: 2. The V gene's germline CDR1 is MNHEY and CDR2 SVGAGI. The CDR3 covers 12 residues. For the CDR3, the DNA is TGTGCCAGCAGGACAGGGGGAAATGGCTACACCTTC. Protein product: CASRTGGNGYTF.

The chain combines TRBV7-9 with TRBJ1-1; 8 nucleotides agree with TRBD1. The ends lost 1 base at V and 7 bases at J; junction bases unmatched: 11. This CDR3 spans 16 amino acids. The germline V gene has CDR1 SEHNR and CDR2 FQNEAQ (reference sequence). DNA of the CDR3: TGTGCCAGCAGCTTAGTAGGGAGACAGGGGCGCTTTGAAGCTTTCTTT. Encoded protein: CASSLVGRQGRFEAFF.

This clone was seen a handful of times. The V and J genes are TRBV6-1 and TRBJ2-5, with 8 bases that match TRBD1. CDR3 length: 15 amino acids. Per germline, CDR1 MNHNS and CDR2 SASEGT. J was trimmed by 5 bases and V by 3 bases; bases with no gene match: 8. The CDR3 spells CASSDGGQDDETQYF. The CDR3 region has the DNA TGTGCCAGCAGTGATGGGGGACAGGACGATGAGACCCAGTACTTC.

This rearrangement joins TRBV9 to TRBJ1-1; TRBD1 agrees at 9 bases. V shed 4 bases, J shed 4 bases, and the junction held 11 bases outside the gene matches. The length of the CDR3 is 16 residues. The germline V gene has CDR1 SGDLS and CDR2 YYNGEE. In DNA form, the CDR3 reads TGTGCCAGCAGCCAGAGGACAGGGGAGGTTGGCACTGAAGCTTTCTTT. It specifies CASSQRTGEVGTEAFF.

Only one count was recorded for this clone. This chain joins TRBV11-2 and TRBJ1-4, with D possibly TRBD1 on 5 matching bases. Germline CDR1 reads SGHAT; CDR2 reads FQNNGV. V lost 1 base and J 8 bases, leaving 14 bases between the germline ends. The CDR3 loop spans 15 amino acids. The DNA for the CDR3 is TGTGCCAGCAGCTTAGGCTCCCAGGGAGGGGAAAAACTGTTTTTT. Protein: CASSLGSQGGEKLFF.

CDR3 DNA sequence: TGTGCCAGCAGCTCAGGGGGCACAAACTCCTACGAGCAGTACTTC. It specifies CASSSGGTNSYEQYF. The chain uses TRBV5-4 and TRBJ2-7; TRBD1 matches 8 bases. Germline assignment: CDR1 SGHNT and CDR2 YYREEE (reference sequence). The length of the CDR3 is 15 residues. V gave up 3 bases and J gave up 0 bases; unmatched junction bases: 5. Full variable domain (missing parts from reference TRBV5-4 and TRBJ2-7): ETGVTQSPTHLIKTRGQQVTLRCSSQSGHNTVSWYQQALGQGPQFIFQYYREEENGRGNFPPRFSGLQFPNYSSELNVNALELDDSALYLCASSSGGTNSYEQYFGPGTRLTVT.

The chain joins TRBV19 to TRBJ2-7, with TRBD1 matching over 9 bases. V trimming: 4 bases; J trimming: 0 bases; junction bases outside the gene matches: 7. CDR1 and CDR2 (germline): LNHDA, SQIVND (reference sequence). CDR3 length equals 16 residues. This chain's CDR3 is CASSTGQGLTSYEQYF. CDR3 nucleotides: TGTGCCAGTAGTACAGGACAGGGGCTTACCTCCTACGAGCAGTACTTC.

The V gene is TRBV18, the J gene TRBJ2-5; D gene uncertain. In germline, CDR1 is KGHSH, CDR2 LQKENI. Deletions cut 3 bases from V and 0 bases from J, with 11 bases between. The CDR3 covers 15 residues. In DNA, the CDR3 is TGTGCCAGCTCACCTTTCACATCGTACCAAGAGACCCAGTACTTC. This gives the protein CASSPFTSYQETQYF.

This clone is a singleton in its sample. The chain uses TRBV27 and TRBJ1-2, with D possibly matching TRBD1 (6 bases). Germline V CDR1 and CDR2: MNHEY, SMNVEV (reference sequence). The CDR3 has 14 residues. Trimming shortened V by 3 bases and J by 6 bases, and 14 bases separated the two germline ends. CDR3 DNA: TGTGCCAGCAGTTTGGGGGGGCTCGATGATGGCTACACCTTC. It is translated as CASSLGGLDDGYTF.

The chain employs TRBV5-6 and TRBJ2-7, with 8 bases lining up with TRBD1. CDR1 and CDR2 from the germline V gene are SGHDT and YYEEEE. J lost 6 bases, V lost 1 base, and 9 bases had no gene match. This CDR3 spans 15 amino acids. CDR3 coding DNA: TGTGCCAGCAGCTTGAGGCCCGGGACAGGAGGCGAGCAGTACTTC. Translation gives CASSLRPGTGGEQYF.

The J gene is TRBJ1-2, the V gene TRBV13, with D perhaps matching TRBD1 (6 bases). This CDR3 is built from 15 residues. The germline CDR1 and CDR2 sequences are PRHDT and FYEKMQ (reference sequence). The V and J ends lost 4 bases and 3 bases respectively, with 15 bases between them. CDR3 coding DNA: TGTGCCAGCAGCTCCTCCGGGGGGCTGGACTATGGCTACACCTTC. This codes for CASSSSGGLDYGYTF. The variable domain in full, with the rest retrieved from reference TRBV13 and TRBJ1-2, is AAGVIQSPRHLIKEKRETATLKCYPIPRHDTVYWYQQGPGQDPQFLISFYEKMQSDKGSIPDRFSAQQFSDYHSELNMSSLELGDSALYFCASSSSGGLDYGYTFGSGTRLTVV.

This chain joins TRBV28 and TRBJ1-2; D ambiguous. CDR1 MDHEN and CDR2 SYDVKM come from the germline V gene. There are 16 residues in the CDR3. Trimming shortened V by 2 bases and J by 2 bases, and 15 bases separated the two germline ends. The CDR3 nucleotides read TGTGCCAGCAGTTTAGGTGAGGCCTTCTTGAACTATGGCTACACCTTC. As protein: CASSLGEAFLNYGYTF.

The chain has TRBV13 and TRBJ2-3, with TRBD1 as a possible D gene (6 bases). CDR3 size: 14 residues. Trimming took 2 bases from V and 6 from J, leaving 12 bases between them. From germline, CDR1 is PRHDT and CDR2 FYEKMQ (reference sequence). The CDR3 DNA follows: TGTGCCAGCAGCTTACTTCAGGGGACCGATACGCAGTATTTT. Amino acid sequence: CASSLLQGTDTQYF.

The CDR3 region is CASSEFHRGADGSYEQYF. CDR3 nucleotide sequence: TGTGCCAGCAGTGAATTTCACAGGGGGGCTGATGGCTCCTACGAGCAGTACTTC. The chain has TRBV2 and TRBJ2-7; 8 nucleotides match TRBD1. This CDR3 has 18 residues. J was trimmed by 0 bases and V by 2 bases; bases with no gene match: 12. Germline V CDR1 and CDR2: SNHLY, FYNNEI.

The chain uses TRBV4-1 and TRBJ1-1, with D possibly TRBD1 on 6 matching bases. Looked up from germline, CDR1 is MGHRA and CDR2 is YSYEKL. This CDR3 is built from 15 residues. Trimming took 0 bases from V and 9 from J, leaving 17 bases between them. The chain's CDR3 is CASSQDRLGGVQAFF. The CDR3 bases are TGCGCCAGCAGCCAAGATAGATTAGGGGGGGTACAAGCTTTCTTT.

The chain carries TRBV3-1 (or the pseudogene TRBV3-2) and TRBJ1-1; 7 positions agree with TRBD1. Germline lookup yields CDR1 LGHDT and CDR2 YNNKEL (reference sequence). The CDR3 has 14 amino acids. Trimming took 3 bases from V and 4 from J; bases not matched to a gene: 5. CDR3 sequence: CASSQATGVTEAFF. The DNA of the CDR3 is TGTGCCAGCAGCCAGGCTACAGGGGTCACTGAAGCTTTCTTT.

There are a few counts of this clone. The rearrangement links TRBV4-1 to TRBJ1-6; tentative D call: TRBD1 (5 bases). CDR1 is MGHRA, CDR2 YSYEKL, per germline. The CDR3 is made up of 13 amino acids. Trimming cost V 7 bases and J 8 bases, with 12 bases left between them. The CDR3 region is CASKGLDHSPLHF. CDR3 bases: TGCGCCAGCAAGGGGCTCGACCATTCACCCCTCCACTTT.

This sequence joins TRBV3-1 (or the pseudogene TRBV3-2) and TRBJ2-5, with TRBD2 matching over 11 bases. CDR3 length: 15 residues. CDR1 is LGHDT, CDR2 YNNKEL, per germline (reference sequence). V trimming: 3 bases; J trimming: 2 bases; junction bases outside the gene matches: 2. CDR3 loop: CASSHTSGGQETQYF. CDR3 sequence (DNA): TGTGCCAGCAGCCACACTAGCGGGGGTCAAGAGACCCAGTACTTC.

The rearrangement uses TRBV5-1 and TRBJ2-2; a possible D gene is TRBD1 (6 bases). The germline V gene encodes CDR1 SGHRS and CDR2 YFSETQ. V was trimmed by 5 bases and J by 4 bases, leaving 15 bases between them. The CDR3 extends over 15 amino acids. CDR3 bases: TGCGCCAGCAGTTGGGGGCGCAGGGGCACCGGGGAGCTGTTTTTT. It codes for CASSWGRRGTGELFF. The whole variable domain, filled in from reference TRBV5-1 and TRBJ2-2, reads KAGVTQTPRYLIKTRGQQVTLSCSPISGHRSVSWYQQTPGQGLQFLFEYFSETQRNKGNFPGRFSGRQFSNSRSEMNVSTLELGDSALYLCASSWGRRGTGELFFGEGSRLTVL.

V is TRBV19 and J is TRBJ2-7; D is ambiguous. Germline assignment: CDR1 LNHDA and CDR2 SQIVND (reference sequence). The CDR3 sequence is 11 residues long. The germline V and J ends were trimmed by 1 base and 6 bases, with 4 bases remaining between them. The CDR3 nucleotides are TGTGCCAGTAGTATAGGCGGCGAGCAGTACTTC. It translates to CASSIGGEQYF.

In this sample, this clone turned up many times. This chain connects TRBV5-1 to TRBJ2-7; 8 nucleotides line up with TRBD1. CDR3 length: 16 residues. V was clipped by 0 bases and J by 2 bases; unmatched bases: 7. From germline, CDR1 is SGHRS and CDR2 YFSETQ. The CDR3 sequence: CASSLADRGVPYEQYF. The CDR3 DNA reads TGCGCCAGCAGCTTGGCCGACAGGGGCGTCCCCTACGAGCAGTACTTC.